This T cell receptor (beta chain) emerged from a study of identical twins. The donor group consisted entirely of healthy Caucasians. Germline values: CDR1 MDHEN, CDR2 SYDVKM. Trimming took 2 bases from V and 5 from J; bases not matched to a gene: 11. This CDR3 has 16 residues. MiXCR was run by TCRdb on the 5' RACE reads, yielding one entry per CDR3 protein. The repertoire holds 270,000 or so distinct CDR3 sequences, with approximately 8.3% as singletons. The same data also went into a second study, on yellow fever vaccine responses in identical twins.

Sequenced material: CD8+ T cells sorted from blood. The chain recombines TRBV28 with TRBJ2-7, with 8 bases that match TRBD1. The TCR originated in a woman under 30 in good health. The CDR3 nucleotides read TGTGCCAGCAGTTTAGTTGTCAGGGGGCGTTCGGACGAGCAGTACTTC. This encodes CASSLVVRGRSDEQYF. Combining the CDR3 with reference TRBV28 and TRBJ2-7 gives the whole variable domain DVKVTQSSRYLVKRTGEKVFLECVQDMDHENMFWYRQDPGLGLRLIYFSYDVKMKEKGDIPEGYSVSREKKERFSLILESASTNQTSMYLCASSLVVRGRSDEQYFGPGTRLTVT.